The T cell receptor (beta chain) under discussion was sequenced for a study of cytomegalovirus exposure and HLA in healthy donors. CDR1 and CDR2 from the germline V gene are SGHNT and YYREEE (reference sequence). Between the trimmed V and J ends, which lost 3 bases and 6 bases, there was a span of 12 bases. The CDR3 length is 14 residues. Sequenced by immunoSEQ multiplex PCR; TCRdb stores in-frame clones only, minus some. The data contain around 190,000 clones, 85% of them singletons. The chain joins TRBV5-4 to TRBJ2-2; D is possibly TRBD1 (5 bases). Sequenced sample: PBMCs. This receptor was obtained from a man aged 18 to 30 in good health and CMV-seropositive. CDR3 coding DNA: TGTGCCAGCAGCTGGCAGGGATTTGCCGGGGAGCTGTTTTTT. It codes for CASSWQGFAGELFF.